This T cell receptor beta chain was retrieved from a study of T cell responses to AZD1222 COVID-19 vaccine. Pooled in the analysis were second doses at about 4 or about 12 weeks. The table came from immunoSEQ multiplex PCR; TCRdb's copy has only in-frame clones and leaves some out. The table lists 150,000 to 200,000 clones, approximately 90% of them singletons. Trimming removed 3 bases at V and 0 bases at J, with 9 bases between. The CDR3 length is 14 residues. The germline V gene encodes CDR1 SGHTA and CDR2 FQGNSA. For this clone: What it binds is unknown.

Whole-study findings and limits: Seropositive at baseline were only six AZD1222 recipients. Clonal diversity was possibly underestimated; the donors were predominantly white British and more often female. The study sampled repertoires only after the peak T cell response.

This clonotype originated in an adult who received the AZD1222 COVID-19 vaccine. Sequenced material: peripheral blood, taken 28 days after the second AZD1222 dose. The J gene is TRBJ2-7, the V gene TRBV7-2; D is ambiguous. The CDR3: CASSLEGSSYEQYF. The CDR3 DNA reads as TGTGCCAGCAGCTTGGAAGGAAGCTCCTACGAGCAGTACTTC.